This is a list of T cell receptor beta chains from one sample in a study of blood T cell repertoires in COVID-19. Clones were read by immunoSEQ multiplex PCR, and TCRdb kept only the in-frame ones, dropping some. The repertoire holds about 99,000 clones, with around four fifths as singletons. Sequencing used peripheral blood. The source is a man in his sixties with acute or convalescent COVID-19. Each CDR3 is given without its conserved first and last residue.

J: TRBJ1-1
V: TRBV2
CDR3: ASSGRTGGSEAF

J: TRBJ2-5
V: TRBV14
CDR3: ASSLSETQY

J: TRBJ2-7
V: TRBV5-1
CDR3: ASSSSGGAYEQY

J: TRBJ2-1
V: TRBV5-5
CDR3: ASSQTSGQLYNEQF

J: TRBJ2-7
V: TRBV27
CDR3: ASSTKREVYEQY

J: TRBJ1-2
V: TRBV28
CDR3: ASRSRQNQGYT

J: TRBJ2-1
V: TRBV6-5
CDR3: ASRGTGMKYNEQF

J: TRBJ2-7
V: TRBV7-2
CDR3: ASSFGLAGDEQY

J: TRBJ1-1
V: TRBV19
CDR3: ASSIRTGTNTEAF

J: TRBJ2-5
V: TRBV5-4
CDR3: ASSLQSGGAAETQY

J: TRBJ2-1
V: TRBV5-1
CDR3: ASHGDRGSNEQF

J: TRBJ1-1
V: TRBV10-2
CDR3: ASRVIFRSEAF

J: TRBJ1-2
V: TRBV28
CDR3: ASSLNPRGNYGYT

J: TRBJ1-1
V: TRBV7-2
CDR3: ASSLEKGRDTEAF

J: TRBJ2-7
V: TRBV25-1
CDR3: ASRGLAVAYELY

J: TRBJ2-1
V: TRBV2
CDR3: ASSNVAASNEQF

J: TRBJ1-5
V: TRBV5-1
CDR3: ASSLGTSNQPQH

J: TRBJ2-1
V: TRBV3-1/TRBV3-2
CDR3: ASSRGTSSYNEQF

J: TRBJ2-1
V: TRBV19
CDR3: ASSIDHGGYNEQF

J: TRBJ2-2
V: TRBV7-9
CDR3: ASSFGLASTGELF

J: TRBJ1-5
V: TRBV30
CDR3: AWSPRQAGSNQPQH

J: TRBJ1-3
V: TRBV24-1
CDR3: ATSDFSGQGSGNTIY

J: TRBJ1-6
V: TRBV21-1
CDR3: ASSQGRTVRSYNSPLH

J: TRBJ2-1
V: TRBV19
CDR3: ASSRLAGGYNEQF

J: TRBJ1-2
V: TRBV11-2
CDR3: ASSSLSNYGYT

J: TRBJ1-2
V: TRBV10-3
CDR3: AISKDRDGYT

J: TRBJ2-7
V: TRBV5-1
CDR3: ASSLSTQGNEQY

J: TRBJ2-7
V: TRBV7-2
CDR3: ASSLLRVGEQY

J: TRBJ2-3
V: TRBV19
CDR3: ASSIDSRTDEDTQY

J: TRBJ2-5
V: TRBV28
CDR3: ASHDEGAGNQETQY

J: TRBJ1-2
V: TRBV5-1
CDR3: ASSLGAGLRDYGYT

J: TRBJ1-5
V: TRBV21-1
CDR3: ASSKLWGGPYPQH

J: TRBJ2-1
V: TRBV9
CDR3: ASSVGTSGRGEQF

J: TRBJ2-5
V: TRBV7-3
CDR3: ASSLAPQETQY

J: TRBJ2-7
V: TRBV28
CDR3: ASSFGGISYEQY

J: TRBJ1-2
V: TRBV11-3
CDR3: ASSRGTFYGYT

J: TRBJ1-2
V: TRBV2
CDR3: ASSEALWGGNGYT

J: TRBJ2-1
V: TRBV18
CDR3: ASSLAGYNEQF

J: TRBJ2-7
V: TRBV7-9
CDR3: ASRSPGLAVPEY

J: TRBJ2-7
V: TRBV3-1/TRBV3-2
CDR3: ASSLNGGAFYEQY

J: TRBJ1-1
V: TRBV3-1/TRBV3-2
CDR3: ASSPGQGANTEAF

J: TRBJ1-2
V: TRBV6-5
CDR3: ASSPGEALYGYT

J: TRBJ2-7
V: TRBV5-1
CDR3: ASSLDGTGAYEQY

J: TRBJ1-6
V: TRBV7-8
CDR3: ASSLRGQARYSSPLH

J: TRBJ1-1
V: TRBV6-6
CDR3: ASTLKQGNGGTEAF

J: TRBJ2-2
V: TRBV3-1/TRBV3-2
CDR3: ASSLGLAGNTGELF